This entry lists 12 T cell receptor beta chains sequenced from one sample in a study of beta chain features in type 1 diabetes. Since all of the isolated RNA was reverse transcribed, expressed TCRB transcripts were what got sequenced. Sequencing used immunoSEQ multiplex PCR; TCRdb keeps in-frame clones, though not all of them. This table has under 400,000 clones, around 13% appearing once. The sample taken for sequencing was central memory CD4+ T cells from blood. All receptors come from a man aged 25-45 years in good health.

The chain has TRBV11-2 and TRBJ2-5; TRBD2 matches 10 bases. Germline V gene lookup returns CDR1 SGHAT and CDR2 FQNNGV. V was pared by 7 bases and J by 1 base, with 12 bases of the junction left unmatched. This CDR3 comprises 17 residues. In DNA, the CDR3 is TGTGCCAGCATCCTCAAGTCCGGACTAGCGGTCCAAGAGACCCAGTACTTC. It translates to CASILKSGLAVQETQYF.

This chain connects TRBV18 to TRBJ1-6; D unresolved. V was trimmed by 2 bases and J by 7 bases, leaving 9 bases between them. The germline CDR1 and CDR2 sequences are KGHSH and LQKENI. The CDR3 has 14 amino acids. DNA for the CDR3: TGTGCCAGCTCACCATCAGCCTTCAATTCACCCCTCCACTTT. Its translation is CASSPSAFNSPLHF.

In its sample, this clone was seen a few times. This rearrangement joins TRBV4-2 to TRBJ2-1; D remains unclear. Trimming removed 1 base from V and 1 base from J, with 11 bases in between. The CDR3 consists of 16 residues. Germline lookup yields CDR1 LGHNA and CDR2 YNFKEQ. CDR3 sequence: CASSQAQQSSYNEQFF. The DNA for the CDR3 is TGTGCCAGCAGCCAAGCTCAGCAGAGTTCCTACAATGAGCAGTTCTTC.

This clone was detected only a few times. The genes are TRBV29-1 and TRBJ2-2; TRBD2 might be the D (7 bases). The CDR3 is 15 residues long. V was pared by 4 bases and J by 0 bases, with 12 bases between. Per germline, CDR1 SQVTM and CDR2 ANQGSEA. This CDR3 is CSVVRGGSNTGELFF. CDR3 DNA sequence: TGCAGCGTTGTACGCGGGGGCTCGAACACCGGGGAGCTGTTTTTT.

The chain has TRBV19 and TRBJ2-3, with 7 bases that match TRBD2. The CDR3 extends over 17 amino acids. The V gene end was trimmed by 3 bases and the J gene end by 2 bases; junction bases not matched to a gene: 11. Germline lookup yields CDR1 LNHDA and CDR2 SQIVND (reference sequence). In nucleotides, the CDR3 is TGTGCCAGTAGTATCCAGGCCACCGGGACTAACACAGATACGCAGTATTTT. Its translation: CASSIQATGTNTDTQYF. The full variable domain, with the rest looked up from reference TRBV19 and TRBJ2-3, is DGGITQSPKYLFRKEGQNVTLSCEQNLNHDAMYWYRQDPGQGLRLIYYSQIVNDFQKGDIAEGYSVSREKKESFPLTVTSAQKNPTAFYLCASSIQATGTNTDTQYFGPGTRLTVL.

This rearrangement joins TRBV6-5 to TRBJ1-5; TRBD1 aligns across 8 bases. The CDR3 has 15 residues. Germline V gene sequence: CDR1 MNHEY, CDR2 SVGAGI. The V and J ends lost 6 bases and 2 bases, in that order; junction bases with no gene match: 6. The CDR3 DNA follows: TGTGCCAGCAGCACTGACAGGGGTGGCAATCAGCCCCAGCATTTT. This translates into CASSTDRGGNQPQHF.

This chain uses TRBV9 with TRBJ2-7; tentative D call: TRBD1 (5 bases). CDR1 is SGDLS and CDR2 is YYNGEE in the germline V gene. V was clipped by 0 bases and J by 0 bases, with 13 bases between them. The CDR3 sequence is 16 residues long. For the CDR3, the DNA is TGTGCCAGCAGCGTAGGGGGCAGGCAAAGCTCCTACGAGCAGTACTTC. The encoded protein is CASSVGGRQSSYEQYF.

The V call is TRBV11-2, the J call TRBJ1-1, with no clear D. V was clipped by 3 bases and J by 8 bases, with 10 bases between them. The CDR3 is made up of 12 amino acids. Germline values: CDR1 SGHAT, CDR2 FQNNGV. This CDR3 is CASSFPRGEAFF. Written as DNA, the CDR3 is TGTGCCAGCAGCTTCCCCCGGGGAGAAGCTTTCTTT.

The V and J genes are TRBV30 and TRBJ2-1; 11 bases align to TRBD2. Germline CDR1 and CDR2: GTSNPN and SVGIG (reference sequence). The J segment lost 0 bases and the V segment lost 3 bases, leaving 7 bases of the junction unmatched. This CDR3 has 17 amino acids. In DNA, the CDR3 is TGTGCCTGGAGAGGGACTAGCGGACGGAGCTCCTACAATGAGCAGTTCTTC. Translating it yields CAWRGTSGRSSYNEQFF.

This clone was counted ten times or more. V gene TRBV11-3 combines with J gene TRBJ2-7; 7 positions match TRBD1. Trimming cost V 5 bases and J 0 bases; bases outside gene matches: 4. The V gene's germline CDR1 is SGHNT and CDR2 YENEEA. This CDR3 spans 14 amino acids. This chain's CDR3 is CASSKGQSSYEQYF. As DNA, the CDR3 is TGTGCCAGCAGCAAGGGACAGAGCTCCTACGAGCAGTACTTC.

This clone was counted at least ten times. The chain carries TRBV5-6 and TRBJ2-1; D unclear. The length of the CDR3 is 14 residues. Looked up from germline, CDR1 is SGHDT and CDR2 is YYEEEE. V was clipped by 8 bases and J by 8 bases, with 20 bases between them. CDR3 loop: CARNFGASFDEQFF. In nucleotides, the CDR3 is TGTGCCAGAAACTTTGGTGCTTCGTTCGATGAGCAGTTCTTC.

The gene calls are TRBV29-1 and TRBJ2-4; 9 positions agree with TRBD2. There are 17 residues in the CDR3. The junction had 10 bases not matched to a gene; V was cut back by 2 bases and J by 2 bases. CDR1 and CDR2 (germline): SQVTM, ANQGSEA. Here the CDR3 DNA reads TGCAGCGTTGAACTAGCGGGATTGGGTTTGTCCAAAAACATTCAGTACTTC. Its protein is CSVELAGLGLSKNIQYF. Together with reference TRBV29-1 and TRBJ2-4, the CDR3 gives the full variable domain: SAVISQKPSRDICQRGTSLTIQCQVDSQVTMMFWYRQQPGQSLTLIATANQGSEATYESGFVIDKFPISRPNLTFSTLTVSNMSPEDSSIYLCSVELAGLGLSKNIQYFGAGTRLSVL.